The 5 T cell receptor beta chains below all came from one sample that was sequenced in a study of blood T cell repertoires in COVID-19. TCRdb keeps only in-frame clones here, not all; method: immunoSEQ multiplex PCR. The data contain 250,000 to 350,000 clones, approximately 89% of them singletons. Sequenced: peripheral blood. All receptors come from a woman aged 45-65 years who had recovered from COVID-19.

The chain recombines TRBV30 with TRBJ2-3; D is undetermined. The CDR3 runs 12 residues. CDR1 is GTSNPN, CDR2 SVGIG, per germline (reference sequence). The CDR3 reads CASEESADTQYF. In nucleotides, the CDR3 is TGTGCATCAGAGGAAAGTGCAGATACGCAGTATTTT. Variable domain in full (rest from reference TRBV30 and TRBJ2-3): SQTIHQWPATLVQPVGSPLSLECTVEGTSNPNLYWYRQAAGRGLQLLFYSVGIGQISSEVPQNLSASRPQDRQFILSSKKLLLSDSGFYLCASEESADTQYFGPGTRLTVL.

The V and J genes are TRBV15 and TRBJ1-4; possibly TRBD1 for D (6 bases). The germline V and J ends were trimmed by 1 base and 5 bases, with 8 bases remaining between them. CDR1 and CDR2 (germline): LNHNV, YYDKDF (reference sequence). The CDR3 is 14 residues long. CDR3 loop: CATSRGDNNEKLFF. The CDR3 region has the DNA TGTGCCACCAGCAGAGGGGACAACAATGAAAAACTGTTTTTT.

Only a few counts were recorded for this clone. V gene TRBV9 combines with J gene TRBJ1-6; 9 bases align to TRBD1. CDR1 is SGDLS and CDR2 is YYNGEE in the germline V gene. J was trimmed by 10 bases and V by 3 bases; bases with no gene match: 17. This CDR3 region has 18 residues. The CDR3 nucleotides are TGTGCCAGCAGCGCCTCCGGGACAGGGAATTCGGTATCGTCACCCCTCCACTTT. It yields the protein CASSASGTGNSVSSPLHF.

The chain carries TRBV6-6 and TRBJ2-7, with D maybe TRBD1 (6 bases). V was cut by 6 bases and J by 6 bases, with 15 bases left in between. Germline V gives CDR1 MNHNY, CDR2 SVGAGI (reference sequence). This CDR3 is 13 amino acids long. The CDR3 DNA sequence: TGTGCCAGCAGGCCAAACAGGGTAGGCGAGCAGTACTTC. Translation: CASRPNRVGEQYF.

This clone was counted between two and nine times. The rearrangement links TRBV28 to TRBJ2-1; 9 bases fit TRBD2. J lost 6 bases, V lost 6 bases, and 21 bases had no gene match. The CDR3 totals 19 residues. Germline values: CDR1 MDHEN, CDR2 SYDVKM. In DNA form, the CDR3 reads TGTGCCAGCAGCCAGAACAGGGGATCCAGCGGGAGGCAAGGCAATGAGCAGTTCTTC. This encodes CASSQNRGSSGRQGNEQFF.